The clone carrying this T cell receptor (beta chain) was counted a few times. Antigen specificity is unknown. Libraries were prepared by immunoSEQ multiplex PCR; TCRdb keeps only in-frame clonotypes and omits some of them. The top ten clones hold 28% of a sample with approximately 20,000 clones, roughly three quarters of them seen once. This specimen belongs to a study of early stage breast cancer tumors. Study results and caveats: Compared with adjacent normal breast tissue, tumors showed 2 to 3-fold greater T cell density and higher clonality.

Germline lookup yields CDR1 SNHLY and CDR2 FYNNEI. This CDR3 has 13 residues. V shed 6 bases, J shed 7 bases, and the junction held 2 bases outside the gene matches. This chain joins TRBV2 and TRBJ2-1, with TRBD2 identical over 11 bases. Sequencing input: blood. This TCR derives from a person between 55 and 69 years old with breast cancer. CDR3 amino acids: CASSGTSGNEQFF. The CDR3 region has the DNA TGTGCCAGCAGCGGGACTAGCGGAAATGAGCAGTTCTTC.